A selection of T cell receptor beta chains follows, all from one sample in a study of cytomegalovirus exposure and HLA in healthy donors. Measured with immunoSEQ multiplex PCR; TCRdb has only the in-frame clones, and not every one. This table holds more than 100,000 clones. The sequenced material came from PBMCs. These receptor sequences come from a middle-aged woman in good health and CMV-seronegative. Both conserved end residues are part of each CDR3. The order of the fields is J gene, V gene, D gene, CDR3 length, CDR3 DNA, CDR3 protein. The D gene is left open where the match is weak.

>TRBJ1-2|TRBV7-9|TRBD1|15
TGTGCCAGCAGCTTAGCCCGGACAGGGCGGAATGGCTACACCTTC
CASSLARTGRNGYTF
>TRBJ2-1|TRBV27|-|14
TGTGCCAGCCAAAAATTCAGCTCCTACAATGAGCAGTTCTTC
CASQKFSSYNEQFF
>TRBJ2-7|TRBV5-1|-|15
TGCGCCAGCAGCTTACTGGACAGATACCCCTACGAGCAGTACTTC
CASSLLDRYPYEQYF
>TRBJ2-6|TRBV14|-|15
TGTGCCAGCAGCCAACAGGGCTCTGGGGCCAACGTCCTGACTTTC
CASSQQGSGANVLTF
>TRBJ2-2|TRBV7-3|-|14
TGTGCCAGCAGCCCCTATGCCTTGACCGGGGAGCTGTTTTTT
CASSPYALTGELFF
>TRBJ2-2|TRBV18|-|16
TGTGCCAGCTCACCTTATACGGGGGGCCGAACCGGGGAGCTGTTTTTT
CASSPYTGGRTGELFF
>TRBJ1-5|TRBV7-2|-|13
TGTGCCAGCAGCCGACAGTTCAATCAGCCCCAGCATTTT
CASSRQFNQPQHF
>TRBJ2-2|TRBV25-1|TRBD2|17
TGTGCCAGCAGTGACCCGACTAGCGGGGGATACACCGGGGAGCTGTTTTTT
CASSDPTSGGYTGELFF
>TRBJ2-3|TRBV6-4|TRBD1|15
TGTGCCAGCAGTGAGGGGACAGGGGGCACAGATACGCAGTATTTT
CASSEGTGGTDTQYF
>TRBJ1-3|TRBV5-4|TRBD1|15
TGTGCCAGCAGCTTGGATACAGGGGCTGGAAACACCATATATTTT
CASSLDTGAGNTIYF
>TRBJ2-3|TRBV5-1|-|15
TGCGCCAGCAGCTTGGTTGGCGGGTTCACAGATACGCAGTATTTT
CASSLVGGFTDTQYF
>TRBJ1-6|TRBV7-2|-|14
TGTGCCAGCAGCTTAGAGACAGCTAATTCACCCCTCCACTTT
CASSLETANSPLHF
>TRBJ2-7|TRBV10-1|TRBD2|17
TGCGCCAGCAGTCGGGGACTAGCGGGGGACCATTCCTACGAGCAGTACTTC
CASSRGLAGDHSYEQYF
>TRBJ2-3|TRBV5-4|TRBD2|16
TGTGCCAGCAGCGGGGGGGGAGCGGGGACCACAGATACGCAGTATTTT
CASSGGGAGTTDTQYF
>TRBJ2-5|TRBV5-6|TRBD2|17
TGTGCCAGCAGCTTGGCATTCCCTAGCGGGGGGTTGGAGACCCAGTACTTC
CASSLAFPSGGLETQYF
>TRBJ2-5|TRBV2|TRBD2|15
TGTGCCAGCAGACTCCTAGCGGGGGGGCGGGAGACCCAGTACTTC
CASRLLAGGRETQYF
>TRBJ1-4|TRBV28|TRBD1|14
TGTGCCAGCAGTAAAGGGGGCTCAGATGAAAAACTGTTTTTT
CASSKGGSDEKLFF
>TRBJ2-6|TRBV27|TRBD1|16
TGTGCCAGCAGCTCCACCACAGGGGCAGGGGCCAACGTCCTGACTTTC
CASSSTTGAGANVLTF
>TRBJ1-2|TRBV19|TRBD1|16
TGTGCCAGTAGTCTGGGAACCGGGACAGGGGACTATGGCTACACCTTC
CASSLGTGTGDYGYTF
>TRBJ2-1|TRBV6-5|TRBD2|15
TGTGCCAGCAGTTACAGACTAGCGGCGCACAATGAGCAGTTCTTC
CASSYRLAAHNEQFF
>TRBJ1-2|TRBV15|-|16
TGTGCCACCAGCAGATGGGGAGGGGACGTTGGGTATGGCTACACCTTC
CATSRWGGDVGYGYTF
>TRBJ2-2|TRBV6-5|-|15
TGTGCCAGCAGAAGGGGGGGTTCTTACACCGGGGAGCTGTTTTTT
CASRRGGSYTGELFF
>TRBJ1-1|TRBV5-4|-|14
TGTGCCAGCAGCTCACAGCCCTTGAACACTGAAGCTTTCTTT
CASSSQPLNTEAFF
>TRBJ2-3|TRBV6-1|TRBD2|15
TGTGCCAGCAGTGAAATGGGGGGGGGCACAGATACGCAGTATTTT
CASSEMGGGTDTQYF
>TRBJ2-5|TRBV10-1|-|15
TGCGCCAGCAGTGAGTCAGTGAGGAGGGAAGAGACCCAGTACTTC
CASSESVRREETQYF
>TRBJ2-2|TRBV19|-|14
TGTGCCAGTGCGGGACGGCGGGCAACCGGGGAGCTGTTTTTT
CASAGRRATGELFF
>TRBJ2-1|TRBV5-1|-|14
TGCGCCAGCAGCTTACGAGATTCCTACAATGAGCAGTTCTTC
CASSLRDSYNEQFF
>TRBJ2-5|TRBV7-9|TRBD2|14
TGTGCCAGCAGCTGGGGGGGGTTCGTGGAGACCCAGTACTTC
CASSWGGFVETQYF
>TRBJ1-2|TRBV27|TRBD1|12
TGTGCCACTAGACAGGGGAATTACGGCTACACCTTC
CATRQGNYGYTF
>TRBJ1-5|TRBV19|TRBD1|17
TGTGCCAGTAGTATAACCCCCGGACAGGGGCCCAATCAGCCCCAGCATTTT
CASSITPGQGPNQPQHF
>TRBJ1-3|TRBV6-1|-|14
TGTGCCAGCAGTGAATCAGGTTCGGGAAACACCATATATTTT
CASSESGSGNTIYF
>TRBJ1-5|TRBV6-4|-|13
TGTGCCAGCAGTGAACAGGGACCTCAGCCCCAGCATTTT
CASSEQGPQPQHF
>TRBJ2-5|TRBV15|TRBD1|15
TGTGCCACCAGCGGACGGGACAGGGAGTCGGGGACCCAGTACTTC
CATSGRDRESGTQYF
>TRBJ1-2|TRBV7-2|TRBD1|11
TGTGCCTGGCAGGGGGCGTTTGGCTACACCTTC
CAWQGAFGYTF
>TRBJ2-2|TRBV11-1|-|14
TGTGCCAGCACTCGTATACGGGGGACCGGGGAGCTGTTTTTT
CASTRIRGTGELFF
>TRBJ1-4|TRBV9|TRBD1|15
TGTGCCAGCAGCGAAAGTGACAGGGGGAATGAAAAACTGTTTTTT
CASSESDRGNEKLFF
>TRBJ2-5|TRBV19|-|12
TGTGCCTCCATGGGGGGGCTGGAGACCCAGTACTTC
CASMGGLETQYF
>TRBJ2-3|TRBV11-2|-|13
TGTGCCAGCAGCTTAGAGAGGACAGATACGCAGTATTTT
CASSLERTDTQYF
>TRBJ1-5|TRBV7-2|-|15
TGTGCCAGCAGCCTCCTGGGGGGTACCAATCAGCCCCAGCATTTT
CASSLLGGTNQPQHF
>TRBJ1-2|TRBV7-8|TRBD1|13
TGTGCCAGCAGCCTCGACAGGGGGAGAGGCTACACCTTC
CASSLDRGRGYTF
>TRBJ1-3|TRBV7-9|-|14
TGTGCCAGCAGCTTAATAGGGAGTGGAAACACCATATATTTT
CASSLIGSGNTIYF
>TRBJ2-5|TRBV10-3|TRBD1|14
TGTGCCATCAGTCTCCAGGGGGCTGAAGAGACCCAGTACTTC
CAISLQGAEETQYF
>TRBJ2-3|TRBV10-3|-|13
TGTGCCATCCTGACAACGGGCACAGATACGCAGTATTTT
CAILTTGTDTQYF
>TRBJ1-4|TRBV20-1|-|11
TGCAGTGGAGGGCAGAGTGAAAAACTGTTTTTT
CSGGQSEKLFF
>TRBJ1-6|TRBV7-9|TRBD1|16
TGTGCCAGCACCCAGACAGGGGCGGCCTATAATTCACCCCTCCACTTT
CASTQTGAAYNSPLHF